This T cell receptor beta chain was sequenced in a study of patients and donors after allogeneic stem cell transplantation. The CDR3 extends over 18 amino acids. With 0 bases removed from V and 0 bases from J, the gap between germline ends came to 13 bases. Looked up from germline, CDR1 is SGHRS and CDR2 is YFSETQ. A single record per CDR3 protein comes from TCRdb applying MiXCR to the RT-PCR reads. The profile covers roughly 250,000 distinct CDR3 sequences, with less than 15% appearing a single time and 11% taken by the ten largest. The rearrangement joins TRBV5-1 to TRBJ2-6; D is unresolved. The sequenced material came from blood, either unsorted or a sorted T cell fraction (not recorded which). The TCR sequence derives from a human donor who was either an allogeneic HSCT recipient or a stem cell or donor lymphocyte infusion donor (not recorded which). It is not recorded whose cells these are; they may come from a transplant donor. CDR3 amino acids: CASSLDPGSPSGANVLTF. In nucleotides, the CDR3 is TGCGCCAGCAGCTTGGATCCGGGTTCCCCCTCTGGGGCCAACGTCCTGACTTTC.